The T cell receptor (beta chain) under discussion was sequenced for a study of cytomegalovirus exposure and HLA in healthy donors. Regarding the study as a whole: Specificity of three CMV-associated chains for CMV antigens was verified in vitro. The listing of 150 or so TCR beta chains classed them as cytomegalovirus-associated. First-cohort TCR clusters tended to co-occur in the approximately 110 validation repertoires, a later analysis found.

The donors were members of the validation cohort, which comprised 120 subjects and was separate from the first cohort of 666 subjects. Repertoires were generated with immunoSEQ multiplex PCR, while TCRdb's copy carries only in-frame clones and drops some. The data show under 250,000 clones, approximately 87% seen once. This CDR3 region has 15 residues. The germline V gene has CDR1 MDHEN and CDR2 SYDVKM. The ends lost 5 bases at V and 3 bases at J; junction bases unmatched: 8. As for this clone: Its antigen is unknown.

The rearrangement links TRBV28 to TRBJ2-5; 8 bases are shared with TRBD1. The sequence was obtained from a man aged 18 to 30 in good health and CMV-seronegative. The sample was PBMCs. The CDR3 DNA reads TGTGCCAGCAGTATAATGACAGGGGTGAAAGAGACCCAGTACTTC. Protein sequence: CASSIMTGVKETQYF.